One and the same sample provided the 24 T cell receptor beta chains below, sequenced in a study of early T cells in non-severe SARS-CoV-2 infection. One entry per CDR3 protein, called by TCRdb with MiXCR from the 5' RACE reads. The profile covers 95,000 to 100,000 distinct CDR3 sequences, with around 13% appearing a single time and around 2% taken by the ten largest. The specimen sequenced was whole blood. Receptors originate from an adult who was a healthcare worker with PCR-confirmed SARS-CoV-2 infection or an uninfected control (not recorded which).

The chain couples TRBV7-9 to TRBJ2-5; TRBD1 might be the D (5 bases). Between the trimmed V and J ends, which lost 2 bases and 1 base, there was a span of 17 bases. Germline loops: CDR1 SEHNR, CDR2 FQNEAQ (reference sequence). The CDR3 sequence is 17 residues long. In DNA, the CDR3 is TGTGCCAGCAGCTTACCCCAGTGGCCGGACACCCAAGAGACCCAGTACTTC. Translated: CASSLPQWPDTQETQYF.

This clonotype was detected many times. Here the CDR3 DNA reads TGTGCCAGCAGCTTTAGGGGGCAGAGCTCCTACGAGCAGTACTTC. Its protein product is CASSFRGQSSYEQYF. The chain links TRBV5-6 to TRBJ2-7; 7 nucleotides align to TRBD1. This CDR3 has 15 amino acids. Trimming took 2 bases from V and 0 from J; bases not matched to a gene: 5. Germline V gene data show CDR1 as SGHDT and CDR2 as YYEEEE. The full variable domain, in which reference TRBV5-6 and TRBJ2-7 provide the parts outside the CDR3, is DAGVTQSPTHLIKTRGQQVTLRCSPKSGHDTVSWYQQALGQGPQFIFQYYEEEERQRGNFPDRFSGHQFPNYSSELNVNALLLGDSALYLCASSFRGQSSYEQYFGPGTRLTVT.

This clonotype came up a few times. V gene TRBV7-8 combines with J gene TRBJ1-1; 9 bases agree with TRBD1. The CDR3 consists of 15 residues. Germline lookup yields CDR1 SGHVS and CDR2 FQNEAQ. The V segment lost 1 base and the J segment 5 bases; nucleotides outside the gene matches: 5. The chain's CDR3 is CASSLGDREGTEAFF. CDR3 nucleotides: TGTGCCAGCAGCTTAGGGGACAGGGAGGGGACTGAAGCTTTCTTT. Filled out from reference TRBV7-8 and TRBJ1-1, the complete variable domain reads GAGVSQSPRYKVAKRGQDVALRCDPISGHVSLFWYQQALGQGPEFLTYFQNEAQLDKSGLPSDRFFAERPEGSVSTLKIQRTQQEDSAVYLCASSLGDREGTEAFFGQGTRLTVV.

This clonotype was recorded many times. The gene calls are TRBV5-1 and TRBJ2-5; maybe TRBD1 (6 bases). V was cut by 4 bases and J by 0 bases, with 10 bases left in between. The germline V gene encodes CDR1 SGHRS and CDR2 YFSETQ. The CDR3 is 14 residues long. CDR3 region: CASSPRTDQETQYF. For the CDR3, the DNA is TGCGCCAGCAGCCCTCGGACAGACCAAGAGACCCAGTACTTC.

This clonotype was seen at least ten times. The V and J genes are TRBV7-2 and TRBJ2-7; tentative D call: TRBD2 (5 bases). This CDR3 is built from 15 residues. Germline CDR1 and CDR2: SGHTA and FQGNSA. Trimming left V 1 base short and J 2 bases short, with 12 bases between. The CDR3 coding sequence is TGTGCCAGCAGCTTAGGAGTTGAGGGCCCCTACGAGCAGTACTTC. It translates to CASSLGVEGPYEQYF. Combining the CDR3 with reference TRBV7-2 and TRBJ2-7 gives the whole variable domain GAGVSQSPSNKVTEKGKDVELRCDPISGHTALYWYRQSLGQGLEFLIYFQGNSAPDKSGLPSDRFSAERTGGSVSTLTIQRTQQEDSAVYLCASSLGVEGPYEQYFGPGTRLTVT.

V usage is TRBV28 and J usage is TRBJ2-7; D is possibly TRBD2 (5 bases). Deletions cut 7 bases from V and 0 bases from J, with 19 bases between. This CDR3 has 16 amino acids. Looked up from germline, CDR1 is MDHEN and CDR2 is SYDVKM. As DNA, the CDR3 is TGTGCCAGCACCCCCCGGAGAGGGTCTAGCTCCTACGAGCAGTACTTC. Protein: CASTPRRGSSSYEQYF.

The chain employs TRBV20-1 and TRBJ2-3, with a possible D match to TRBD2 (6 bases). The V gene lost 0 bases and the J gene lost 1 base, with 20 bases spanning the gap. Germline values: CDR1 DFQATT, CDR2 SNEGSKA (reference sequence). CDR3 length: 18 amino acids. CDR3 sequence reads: CSARDLPPGTYRTDTQYF. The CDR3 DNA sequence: TGCAGTGCTAGAGACCTCCCTCCCGGGACTTATCGCACAGATACGCAGTATTTT.

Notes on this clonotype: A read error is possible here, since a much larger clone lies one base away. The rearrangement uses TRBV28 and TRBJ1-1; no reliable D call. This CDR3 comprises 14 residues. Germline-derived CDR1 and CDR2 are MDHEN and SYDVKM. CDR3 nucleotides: TGTGCCAGCGGTTTACTCGGCAGAAACACTGAAGCTTTCTTT. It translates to CASGLLGRNTEAFF.

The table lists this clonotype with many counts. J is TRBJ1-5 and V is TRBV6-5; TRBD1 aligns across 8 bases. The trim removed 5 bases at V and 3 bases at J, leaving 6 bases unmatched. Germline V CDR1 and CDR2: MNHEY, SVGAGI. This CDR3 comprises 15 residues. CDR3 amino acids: CASSTGQGANQPQHF. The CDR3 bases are TGTGCCAGCAGTACCGGACAGGGCGCCAATCAGCCCCAGCATTTT.

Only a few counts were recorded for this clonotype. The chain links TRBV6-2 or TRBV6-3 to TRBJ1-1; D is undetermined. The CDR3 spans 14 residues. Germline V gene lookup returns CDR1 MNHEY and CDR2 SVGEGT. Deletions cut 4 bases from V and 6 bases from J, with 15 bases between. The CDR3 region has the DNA TGTGCCAGCAGTTCCGAGTCCGGTGGGTCTGAAGCTTTCTTT. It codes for CASSSESGGSEAFF.

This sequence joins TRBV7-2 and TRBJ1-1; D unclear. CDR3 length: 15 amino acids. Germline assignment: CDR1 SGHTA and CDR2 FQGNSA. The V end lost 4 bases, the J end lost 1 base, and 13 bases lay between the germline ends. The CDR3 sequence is CASSYRDTWNTEAFF. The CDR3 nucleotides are TGTGCCAGCAGCTACCGAGACACCTGGAACACTGAAGCTTTCTTT. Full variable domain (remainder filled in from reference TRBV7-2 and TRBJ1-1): GAGVSQSPSNKVTEKGKDVELRCDPISGHTALYWYRQSLGQGLEFLIYFQGNSAPDKSGLPSDRFSAERTGGSVSTLTIQRTQQEDSAVYLCASSYRDTWNTEAFFGQGTRLTVV.

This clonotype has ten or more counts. The CDR3 loop reads CASSNNTQSGWEQYF. Here the CDR3 DNA reads TGTGCCAGCAGTAATAATACCCAATCAGGGTGGGAGCAGTACTTC. The chain combines TRBV27 with TRBJ2-7; TRBD1 is a possible D gene (5 bases). This CDR3 spans 15 amino acids. Trimming shortened V by 5 bases and J by 7 bases, and 21 bases separated the two germline ends. CDR1 and CDR2 from the germline V gene are MNHEY and SMNVEV (reference sequence).

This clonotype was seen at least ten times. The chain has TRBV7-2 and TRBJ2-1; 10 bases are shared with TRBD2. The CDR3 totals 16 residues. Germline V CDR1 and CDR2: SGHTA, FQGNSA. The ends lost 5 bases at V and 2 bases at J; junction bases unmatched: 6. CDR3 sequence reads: CASSLLSGGTYNEQFF. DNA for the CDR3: TGTGCCAGCAGCCTACTTAGCGGGGGGACCTACAATGAGCAGTTCTTC. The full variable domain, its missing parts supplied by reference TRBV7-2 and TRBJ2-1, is GAGVSQSPSNKVTEKGKDVELRCDPISGHTALYWYRQSLGQGLEFLIYFQGNSAPDKSGLPSDRFSAERTGGSVSTLTIQRTQQEDSAVYLCASSLLSGGTYNEQFFGPGTRLTVL.

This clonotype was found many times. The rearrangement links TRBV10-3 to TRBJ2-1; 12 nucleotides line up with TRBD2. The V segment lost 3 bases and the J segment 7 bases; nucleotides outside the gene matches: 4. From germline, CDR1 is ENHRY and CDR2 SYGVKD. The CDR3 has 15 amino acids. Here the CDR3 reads CAISEGLAGSNEQFF. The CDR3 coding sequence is TGTGCCATCAGTGAAGGACTAGCGGGGAGTAATGAGCAGTTCTTC.

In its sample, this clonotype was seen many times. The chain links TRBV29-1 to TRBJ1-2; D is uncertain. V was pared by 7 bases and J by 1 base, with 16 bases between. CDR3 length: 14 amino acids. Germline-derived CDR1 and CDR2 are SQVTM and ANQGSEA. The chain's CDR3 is CSALGAHNNYGYTF. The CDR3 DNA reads TGCAGCGCCCTGGGAGCCCACAATAACTATGGCTACACCTTC.

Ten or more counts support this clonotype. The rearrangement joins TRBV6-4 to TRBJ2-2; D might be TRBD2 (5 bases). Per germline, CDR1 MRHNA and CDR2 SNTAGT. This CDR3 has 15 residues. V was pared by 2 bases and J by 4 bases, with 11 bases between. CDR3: CASSDTGLFTGELFF. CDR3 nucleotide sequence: TGTGCCAGCAGTGACACCGGACTTTTCACCGGGGAGCTGTTTTTT.

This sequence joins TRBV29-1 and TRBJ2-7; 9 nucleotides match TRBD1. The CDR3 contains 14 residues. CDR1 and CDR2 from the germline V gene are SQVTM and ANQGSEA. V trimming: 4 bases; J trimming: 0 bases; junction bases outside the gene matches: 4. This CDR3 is CSVGQGVGSYEQYF. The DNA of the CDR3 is TGCAGCGTTGGACAGGGGGTAGGCTCCTACGAGCAGTACTTC.

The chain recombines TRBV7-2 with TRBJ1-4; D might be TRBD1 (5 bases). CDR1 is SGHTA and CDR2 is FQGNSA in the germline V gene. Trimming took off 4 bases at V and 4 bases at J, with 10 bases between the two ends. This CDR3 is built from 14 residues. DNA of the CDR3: TGTGCCAGCAGCTCCGGGACCCGTAATGAAAAACTGTTTTTT. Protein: CASSSGTRNEKLFF.

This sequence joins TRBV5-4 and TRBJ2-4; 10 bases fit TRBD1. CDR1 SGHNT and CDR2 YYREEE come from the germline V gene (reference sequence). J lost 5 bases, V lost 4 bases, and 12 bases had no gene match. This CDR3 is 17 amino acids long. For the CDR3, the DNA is TGTGCCAGCAGCCCCCCCCCTCAGACAGGGGGCCAAAACATTCAGTACTTC. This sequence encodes CASSPPPQTGGQNIQYF.

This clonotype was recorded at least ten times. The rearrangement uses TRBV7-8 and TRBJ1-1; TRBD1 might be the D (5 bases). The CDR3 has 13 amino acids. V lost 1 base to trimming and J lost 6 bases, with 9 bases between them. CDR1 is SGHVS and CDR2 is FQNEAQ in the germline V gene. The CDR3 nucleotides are TGTGCCAGCAGCTTAGGTGGAGGGGCTGAAGCTTTCTTT. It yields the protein CASSLGGGAEAFF.

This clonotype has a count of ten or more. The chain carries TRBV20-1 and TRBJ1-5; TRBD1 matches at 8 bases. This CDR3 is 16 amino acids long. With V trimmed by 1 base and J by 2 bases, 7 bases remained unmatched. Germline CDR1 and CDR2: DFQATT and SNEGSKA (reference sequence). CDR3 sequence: CSARGSEDRGNQPQHF. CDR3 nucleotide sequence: TGCAGTGCTAGAGGCTCGGAGGACAGGGGCAATCAGCCCCAGCATTTT.

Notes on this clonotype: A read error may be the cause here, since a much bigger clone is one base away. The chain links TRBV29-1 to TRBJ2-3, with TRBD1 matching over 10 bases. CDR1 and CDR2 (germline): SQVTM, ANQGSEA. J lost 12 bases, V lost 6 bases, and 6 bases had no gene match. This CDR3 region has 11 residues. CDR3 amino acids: CSVARDRGQYF. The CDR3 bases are TGCAGCGTAGCTCGGGACAGGGGACAGTATTTT.

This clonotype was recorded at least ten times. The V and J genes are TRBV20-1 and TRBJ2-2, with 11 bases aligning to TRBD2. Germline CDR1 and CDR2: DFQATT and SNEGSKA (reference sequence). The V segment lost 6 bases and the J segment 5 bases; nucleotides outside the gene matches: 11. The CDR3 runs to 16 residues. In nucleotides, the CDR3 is TGCAGTGCCCCCATTCCTAGCGGGGGGCGGACCGGGGAGCTGTTTTTT. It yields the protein CSAPIPSGGRTGELFF.

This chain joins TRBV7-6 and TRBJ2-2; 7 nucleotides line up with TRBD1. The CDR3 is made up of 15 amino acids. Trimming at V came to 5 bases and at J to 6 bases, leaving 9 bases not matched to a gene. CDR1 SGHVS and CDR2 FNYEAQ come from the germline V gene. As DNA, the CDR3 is TGTGCCAGCAGCCCTGGACAGGTCGTTGCCGGGGAGCTGTTTTTT. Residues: CASSPGQVVAGELFF.